This TCR beta chain was obtained from a study of blood T cell repertoires in COVID-19. Study processing details: Estimates of nucleated cell counts were drawn from the amplification of reference gene primers. Generated by immunoSEQ multiplex PCR, the TCRdb table keeps only in-frame clones and is missing some. Clonal size and the V and J genes are those of that table, whereas D and trimming came from the DNA. The sample has 24,000 or so clones; just over 85% are singletons. The germline V gene encodes CDR1 LNHDA and CDR2 SQIVND (reference sequence). CDR3 length: 13 residues. Trimming at V came to 6 bases and at J to 5 bases, leaving 4 bases not matched to a gene.

The J gene is TRBJ2-5, the V gene TRBV19; 9 positions agree with TRBD2. The sequence came from a woman older than 75 with active or convalescent COVID-19. Input material: peripheral blood. In DNA, the CDR3 is TGTGCCAGTAGGGCGGGGGGGCGCGAGACCCAGTACTTC. This encodes CASRAGGRETQYF.